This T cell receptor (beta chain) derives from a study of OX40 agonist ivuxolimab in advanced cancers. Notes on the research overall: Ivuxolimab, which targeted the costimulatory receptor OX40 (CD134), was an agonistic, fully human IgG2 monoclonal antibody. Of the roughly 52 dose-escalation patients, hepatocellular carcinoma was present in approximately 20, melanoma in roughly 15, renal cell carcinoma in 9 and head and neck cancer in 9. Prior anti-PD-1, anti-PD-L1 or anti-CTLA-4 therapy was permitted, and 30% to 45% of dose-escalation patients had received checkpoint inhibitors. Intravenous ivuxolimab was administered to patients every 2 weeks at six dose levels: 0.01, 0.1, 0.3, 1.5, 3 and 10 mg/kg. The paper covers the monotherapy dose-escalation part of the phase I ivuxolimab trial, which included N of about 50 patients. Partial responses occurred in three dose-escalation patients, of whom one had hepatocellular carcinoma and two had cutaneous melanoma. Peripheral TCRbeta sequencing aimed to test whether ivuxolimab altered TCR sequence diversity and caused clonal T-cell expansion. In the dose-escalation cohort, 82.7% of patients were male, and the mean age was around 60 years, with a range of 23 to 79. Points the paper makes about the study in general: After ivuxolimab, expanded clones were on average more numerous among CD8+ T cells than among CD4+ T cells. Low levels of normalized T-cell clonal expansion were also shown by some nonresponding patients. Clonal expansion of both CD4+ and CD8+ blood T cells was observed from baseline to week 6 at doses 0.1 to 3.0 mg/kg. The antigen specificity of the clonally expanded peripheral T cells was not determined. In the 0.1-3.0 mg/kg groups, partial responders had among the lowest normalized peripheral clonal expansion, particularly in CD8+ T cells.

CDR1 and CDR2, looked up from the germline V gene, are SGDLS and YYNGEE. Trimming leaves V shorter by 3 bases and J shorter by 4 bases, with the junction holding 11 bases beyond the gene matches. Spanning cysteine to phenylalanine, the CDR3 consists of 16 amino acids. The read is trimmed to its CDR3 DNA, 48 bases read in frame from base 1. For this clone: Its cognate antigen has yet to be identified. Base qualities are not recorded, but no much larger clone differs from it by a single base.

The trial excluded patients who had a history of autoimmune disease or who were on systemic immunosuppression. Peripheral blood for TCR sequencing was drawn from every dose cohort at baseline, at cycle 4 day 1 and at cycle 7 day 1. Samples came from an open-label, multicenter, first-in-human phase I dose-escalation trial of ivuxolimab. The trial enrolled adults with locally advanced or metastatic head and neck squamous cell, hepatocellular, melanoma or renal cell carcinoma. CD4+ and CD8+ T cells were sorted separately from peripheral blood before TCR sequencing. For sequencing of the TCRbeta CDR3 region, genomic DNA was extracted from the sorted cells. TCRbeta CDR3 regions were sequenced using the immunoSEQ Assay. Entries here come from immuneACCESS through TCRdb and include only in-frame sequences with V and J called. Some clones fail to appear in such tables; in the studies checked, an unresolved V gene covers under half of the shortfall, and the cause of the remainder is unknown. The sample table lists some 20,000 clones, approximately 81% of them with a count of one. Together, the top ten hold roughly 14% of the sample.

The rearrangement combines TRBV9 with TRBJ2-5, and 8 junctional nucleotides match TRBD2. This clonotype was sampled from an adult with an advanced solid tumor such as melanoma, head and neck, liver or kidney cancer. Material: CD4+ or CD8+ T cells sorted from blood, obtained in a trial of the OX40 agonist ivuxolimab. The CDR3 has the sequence CASSASGTRFVETQYF. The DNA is TGTGCCAGCAGCGCCTCCGGGACTAGATTTGTAGAGACCCAGTACTTC.